This TCR beta chain was retrieved from a study of technical replicates of blood from four donors. Produced via immunoSEQ multiplex PCR; TCRdb's table is partial and in-frame only. Of tens of thousands of clones in the sample, about nine tenths were seen once. Per germline, CDR1 SGHRS and CDR2 YFSETQ. CDR3 size: 15 residues. V was clipped by 4 bases and J by 2 bases; unmatched bases: 3. The chain carries TRBV5-1 and TRBJ1-2; TRBD1 aligns across 12 bases. The TCR sequence derives from a human donor in good health. Some clones in this sample may be carry-over from other donors' samples. Sequenced: PBMCs. In DNA form, the CDR3 reads TGCGCCAGCAGCGGAGGGACAGGGGGCAACTATGGCTACACCTTC. It translates to CASSGGTGGNYGYTF. The whole variable domain, filled in from reference TRBV5-1 and TRBJ1-2, reads KAGVTQTPRYLIKTRGQQVTLSCSPISGHRSVSWYQQTPGQGLQFLFEYFSETQRNKGNFPGRFSGRQFSNSRSEMNVSTLELGDSALYLCASSGGTGGNYGYTFGSGTRLTVV.